Listed here are 4 T cell receptor beta chains from one sample, sequenced in a study of neoadjuvant anti-PD-1 for oral cavity cancer. Indicated time point: after neoadjuvant nivolumab, at surgical resection. Clones were read by immunoSEQ multiplex PCR, and TCRdb kept only the in-frame ones, dropping some. This sample has roughly 13,000 clones, with roughly four fifths found just once. Sequenced here: PBMCs, sampled after nivolumab (anti-PD-1) treatment. These receptors were obtained from a person aged 40 to 85 with oral cavity squamous cell carcinoma.

This CDR3 is CASSWLDRGLNEQFF. DNA of the CDR3: TGCGCCAGCAGCTGGCTTGACAGGGGGCTGAATGAGCAGTTCTTC. The rearrangement uses TRBV5-1 and TRBJ2-1; 10 bases map to TRBD1. V was clipped by 3 bases and J by 7 bases; unmatched bases: 7. Germline V CDR1 and CDR2: SGHRS, YFSETQ. This CDR3 has 15 amino acids.

This chain links TRBV19 with TRBJ1-5; the D is unclear. Trimming took off 5 bases at V and 8 bases at J, with 7 bases between the two ends. Germline V lookup: CDR1 LNHDA, CDR2 SQIVND (reference sequence). CDR3 length: 11 residues. The DNA for the CDR3 is TGTGCCAGTAGTTCGAGTGAGCCCCAGCATTTT. Translating it yields CASSSSEPQHF. Full variable domain (outside the CDR3, taken from reference TRBV19 and TRBJ1-5): DGGITQSPKYLFRKEGQNVTLSCEQNLNHDAMYWYRQDPGQGLRLIYYSQIVNDFQKGDIAEGYSVSREKKESFPLTVTSAQKNPTAFYLCASSSSEPQHFGDGTRLSIL.

The chain is built from TRBV30 and TRBJ2-3; TRBD1 matches at 10 bases. With 5 bases clipped from V and 5 bases from J, the junction kept 10 bases outside the gene matches. This CDR3 is 15 amino acids long. Germline-derived CDR1 and CDR2 are GTSNPN and SVGIG (reference sequence). DNA for the CDR3: TGTGCCTGGGGTAAGACAGGGGGCAGGATAGATACGCAGTATTTT. Protein product: CAWGKTGGRIDTQYF.

The chain links TRBV27 to TRBJ1-4; tentatively, D is TRBD1 (5 bases). The length of the CDR3 is 13 residues. The germline V and J ends were trimmed by 6 bases and 7 bases, with 12 bases remaining between them. Germline values: CDR1 MNHEY, CDR2 SMNVEV (reference sequence). The DNA of the CDR3 is TGTGCCAGCAGGGCCCAGGGTGGTGAAAAACTGTTTTTT. Amino acids: CASRAQGGEKLFF.